The source of this TCR beta chain is a study of T cells expressing NK-cell markers. At the level of the study: TCR beta repertoires came from sorted CD3+CD56+NKG2C+, CD3+CD56+NKG2C- and CD3+CD56-NKG2C+ T cells. Study-level findings and limits: For several donors, the dominant NKG2C+ clonotypes made up about 1.0-7.5% of their CD8+ T cells.

Production of TCR beta cDNA relied on 5'RACE template switching with UMIs. Each CDR3 protein gets one entry in TCRdb, which reprocessed the 5' RACE reads and gives no DNA. Its listing shows under 500,000 distinct CDR3 sequences. Of note for this clonotype: The antigen remains unidentified.

This CDR3 contains 14 residues. Germline loops: CDR1 SGHRS, CDR2 YFSETQ. Sequencing input: blood T cells: a sorted CD56 or NKG2C T cell subset, CD4+ or CD8+ T cells, or bulk PBMC T cells (not recorded which). This chain links TRBV5-1 with TRBJ1-5. The TCR comes from a woman between 18 and 70 years old in good health. The CDR3 sequence is CASSLDSPNQPQHF.